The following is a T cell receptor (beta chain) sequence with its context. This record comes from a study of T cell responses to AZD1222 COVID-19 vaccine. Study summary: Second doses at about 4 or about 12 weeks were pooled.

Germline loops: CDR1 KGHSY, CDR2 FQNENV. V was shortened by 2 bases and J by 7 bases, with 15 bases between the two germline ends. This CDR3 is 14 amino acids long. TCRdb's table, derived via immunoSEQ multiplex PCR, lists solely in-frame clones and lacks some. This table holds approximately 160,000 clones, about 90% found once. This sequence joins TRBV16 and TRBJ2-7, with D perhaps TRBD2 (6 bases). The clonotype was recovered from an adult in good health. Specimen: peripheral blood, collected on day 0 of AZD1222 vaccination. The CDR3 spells CASSQRLGAGEQYF. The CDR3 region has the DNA TGTGCCAGCAGCCAACGCCTCGGGGCGGGGGAGCAGTACTTC.